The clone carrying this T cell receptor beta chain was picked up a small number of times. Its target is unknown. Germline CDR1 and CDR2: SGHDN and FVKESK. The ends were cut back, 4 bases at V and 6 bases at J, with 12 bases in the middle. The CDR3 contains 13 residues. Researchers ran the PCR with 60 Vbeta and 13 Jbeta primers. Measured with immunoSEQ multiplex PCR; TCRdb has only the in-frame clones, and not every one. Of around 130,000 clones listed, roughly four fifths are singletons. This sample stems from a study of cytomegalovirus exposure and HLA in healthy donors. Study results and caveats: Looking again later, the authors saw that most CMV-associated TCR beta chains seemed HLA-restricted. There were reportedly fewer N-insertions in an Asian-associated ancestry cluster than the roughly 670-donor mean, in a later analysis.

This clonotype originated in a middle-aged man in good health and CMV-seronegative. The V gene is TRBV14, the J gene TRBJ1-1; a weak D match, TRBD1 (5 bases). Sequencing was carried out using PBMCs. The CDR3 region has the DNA TGTGCCAGCAGCCGGCGAGGAGGGGCTGAAGCTTTCTTT. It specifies CASSRRGGAEAFF.